The next 7 T cell receptor beta chains were all read from a single sample in a study of T-cell reconstitution after alpha-beta-depleted transplantation in children (dated by TCRdb to between 2015 and 2016). In the paper's terms, the time point label means: day 60 (about 2 months) after transplantation. The treatment or condition label corresponds to: allogeneic hematopoietic cell transplantation with graft depleted of TCRalphabeta T cells and CD19 B cells. The method was PCR. The listed sequencing device is Illumina HiSeq 2500. TCR libraries were prepared with molecular barcoding, using unique molecular identifiers to normalize TCRbeta repertoire quantification. Using fastp trimming at Q25 and MiXCR clonotype assembly, TCRdb reanalyzed the public sequencing data and kept in-frame beta chains. Records with the same CDR3 protein are collapsed into one entry carrying the most frequent genes and DNA. The sample table contains 40,000 to 55,000 distinct CDR3 sequences; only one count was recorded for around a tenth of them. 27% of the sample is held by the ten biggest clonotypes.

The input for sequencing was PBMCs, mostly from graft donor cells, taken 60 days after TCRalphabeta/CD19-depleted stem cell transplant. The origin of the receptors is a male patient aged 2 to 10 who had a stem cell transplant for chronic granulomatous disease, so the T cells may come from the graft donor.

In this sample, this clonotype turned up a few times. This sequence joins TRBV20-1 and TRBJ2-7; 11 bases fit TRBD2. The V segment lost 5 bases and the J segment 4 bases; nucleotides outside the gene matches: 10. This CDR3 region has 15 residues. Germline CDR1 reads DFQATT; CDR2 reads SNEGSKA (reference sequence). The CDR3 loop is CSASLLAGGEYEQYF. CDR3 DNA sequence: TGCAGTGCTTCCCTTCTAGCGGGAGGAGAATACGAGCAGTACTTC.

This clonotype occurred a few times. V usage is TRBV30 and J usage is TRBJ2-7, with TRBD2 identical over 14 bases. The CDR3 covers 20 residues. V trimming: 0 bases; J trimming: 0 bases; junction bases outside the gene matches: 13. Germline assignment: CDR1 GTSNPN and CDR2 SVGIG (reference sequence). As DNA, the CDR3 is TGTGCCTGGAGTGTCCGCGTGGGACTAGCGGGAGTCGCAAGCTCCTACGAGCAGTACTTC. Its translation: CAWSVRVGLAGVASSYEQYF.

This clonotype showed up many times. V gene TRBV18 combines with J gene TRBJ1-2, with TRBD1 identical over 7 bases. CDR3 length equals 13 residues. Germline CDR1 reads KGHSH; CDR2 reads LQKENI. V trimming: 4 bases; J trimming: 8 bases; junction bases outside the gene matches: 7. CDR3 residues: CASSRGQVEGYTF. The DNA for the CDR3 is TGTGCCAGCTCACGCGGACAGGTGGAAGGCTACACCTTC.

The V call is TRBV14, the J call TRBJ2-2, with 8 bases aligning to TRBD2. Per germline, CDR1 SGHDN and CDR2 FVKESK. V dropped 1 base and J dropped 4; count of bases not matched to a gene: 8. The CDR3 totals 17 residues. CDR3 coding DNA: TGTGCCAGCAGCCAAGTTCGGGGGGGGGAGAGCACCGGGGAGCTGTTTTTT. Its protein is CASSQVRGGESTGELFF. Together with reference TRBV14 and TRBJ2-2, the CDR3 gives the full variable domain: EAGVTQFPSHSVIEKGQTVTLRCDPISGHDNLYWYRRVMGKEIKFLLHFVKESKQDESGMPNNRFLAERTGGTYSTLKVQPAELEDSGVYFCASSQVRGGESTGELFFGEGSRLTVL.

This clonotype was seen at least ten times. A read error may produce the germline difference seen at one junction end. The V call is TRBV4-1, the J call TRBJ2-1; tentative D call: TRBD1 (6 bases). There are 15 residues in the CDR3. CDR1 is MGHRA and CDR2 is YSYEKL in the germline V gene. In DNA, the CDR3 is TGCGCCAGCAGCACTCAACAGGGCTCCGACAATGAGCAGTTCTTC. Translating it yields CASSTQQGSDNEQFF.

This clonotype was found many times. V usage is TRBV2 and J usage is TRBJ2-5; D is ambiguous. Germline CDR1 SNHLY, CDR2 FYNNEI. This CDR3 region has 14 residues. The V and J ends lost 2 bases and 0 bases respectively, with 7 bases between them. The CDR3 coding sequence is TGTGCCAGCAGTGAACTAGGTAACCAAGAGACCCAGTACTTC. Residues: CASSELGNQETQYF.

This clonotype occurred a few times. This chain joins TRBV7-6 and TRBJ2-5; 14 bases map to TRBD2. The germline gives CDR1 SGHVS, CDR2 FNYEAQ. The ends lost 3 bases at V and 5 bases at J; junction bases unmatched: 5. This CDR3 has 16 amino acids. The CDR3 here is CASSLTSGRAGETQYF. CDR3 bases: TGTGCCAGCAGCTTGACTAGCGGGAGGGCCGGGGAGACCCAGTACTTC.